This paragraph reports one T cell receptor (beta chain). The antigen remains unidentified. Primers: 60 Vbeta forward and 13 Jbeta reverse. The method was immunoSEQ multiplex PCR; TCRdb's version includes in-frame clones alone and lacks a portion of them. In the table there are under 200,000 clones, 70% to 90% of which are singletons. The CDR3 length is 15 residues. Germline V gene data show CDR1 as SGDLS and CDR2 as YYNGEE. Trimming took 6 bases from V and 4 from J; bases not matched to a gene: 11. The data belong to a study of cytomegalovirus exposure and HLA in healthy donors. The study, taken as a whole, reports: Serostatus for CMV was the only available immune exposure information. V- and J-gene trimming in TCR beta was tied to a missense DCLRE1C variant by an analysis performed later.

The V gene is TRBV9, the J gene TRBJ2-7; 9 bases match TRBD1. Sequencing was done on a sample of PBMCs. This TCR was sampled from a man between 18 and 35 years old in good health and CMV-seropositive. The chain's CDR3 is CASNPSGTGIYEQYF. DNA of the CDR3: TGTGCCAGCAACCCATCCGGGACAGGGATTTACGAGCAGTACTTC.